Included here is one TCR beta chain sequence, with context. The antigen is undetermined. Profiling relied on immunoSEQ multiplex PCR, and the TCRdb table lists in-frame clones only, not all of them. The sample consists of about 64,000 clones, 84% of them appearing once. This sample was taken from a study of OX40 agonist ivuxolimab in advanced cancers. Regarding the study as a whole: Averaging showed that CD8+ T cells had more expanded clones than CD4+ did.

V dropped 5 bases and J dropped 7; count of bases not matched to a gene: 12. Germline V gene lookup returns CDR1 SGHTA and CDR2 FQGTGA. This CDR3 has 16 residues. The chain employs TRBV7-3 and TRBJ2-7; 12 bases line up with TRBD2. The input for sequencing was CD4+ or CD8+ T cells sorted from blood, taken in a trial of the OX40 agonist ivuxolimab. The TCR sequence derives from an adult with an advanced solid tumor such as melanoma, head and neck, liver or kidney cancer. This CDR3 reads CASSPYPSGGAREQYF. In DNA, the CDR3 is TGTGCCAGCAGCCCCTACCCTAGCGGGGGGGCTCGGGAGCAGTACTTC.